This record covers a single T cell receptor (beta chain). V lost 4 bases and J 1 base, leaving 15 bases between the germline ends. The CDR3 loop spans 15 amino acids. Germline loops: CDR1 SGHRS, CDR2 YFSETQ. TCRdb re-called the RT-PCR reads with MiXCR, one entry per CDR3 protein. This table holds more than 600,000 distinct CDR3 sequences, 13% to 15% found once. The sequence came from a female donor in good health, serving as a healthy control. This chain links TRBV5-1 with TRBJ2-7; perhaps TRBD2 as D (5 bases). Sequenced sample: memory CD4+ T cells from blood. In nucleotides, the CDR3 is TGCGCCAGCAGCCAACAGAGCGGAAGTTCCTACGAGCAGTACTTC. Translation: CASSQQSGSSYEQYF. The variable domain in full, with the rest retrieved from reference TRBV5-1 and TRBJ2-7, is KAGVTQTPRYLIKTRGQQVTLSCSPISGHRSVSWYQQTPGQGLQFLFEYFSETQRNKGNFPGRFSGRQFSNSRSEMNVSTLELGDSALYLCASSQQSGSSYEQYFGPGTRLTVT.